This TCR beta chain came from a study of HIV-infected patients and healthy controls (dated by TCRdb to the mid-2010s). Looking at the study overall: CD4 counts rose modestly but significantly in about 90% of the 16 patients after three months of therapy, yet stayed below normal ranges. The study tested whether deep TCR repertoire sequencing of HIV patients' small blood samples could capture immune perturbation and reconstitution. CD8 counts showed no consistent shift during early therapy, whereas the CD4:CD8 ratio rose slightly. An undetectable viral load was attained by 11 of 16 patients by the second bleed and by all patients after a further year of therapy. Overall T-cell lymphocytopenia was not observed in the patients, and no significant difference from controls was found in total CDR3 counts per chain. Overall results and qualifications from the work: Oligoclonality may be reflected in the significantly higher mean Gini indices of HIV-infected repertoires compared with controls. Healthy control repertoires showed roughly threefold more distinct CDR3s and higher Shannon diversity than untreated HIV+ repertoires. A major limit on how widely the findings apply, in the view of the authors, was that only sixteen HIV-infected individuals were processed. Both the Jaccard index and the count of highly shared sequences showed that healthy controls shared more CDR3s between individuals than HIV+ patients did. In size-matched repertoire data, the apparent post-therapy recovery of the Gini index in HIV-infected patients was not replicated. The observed differences in diversity were not explained by the slight differences in age and sex profiles between the study cohorts. In the study, no determination of donor HLA types was made. Eight alpha and eight beta V genes showed significantly different mean usage between HIV-infected patients and controls. Sequencing depth was restricted by the use of whole blood, which also prevented the dynamics of distinct T-cell subpopulations from being separated. MAIT cell alpha-chain CDR3s were present at high frequency in healthy controls but severely depleted in HIV+ repertoires. Differing numbers of distinct sequences in patients and controls hindered comparison, and size-matching assigned excessive weight to rare events in the HIV-infected data. During therapy, a significant decrease in frequency was seen for HIV-associated CDR3s, whereas no significant change was found for CMV-associated CDR3s, although most of them became more frequent. Pairing of alpha and beta chains was not determined in the samples.

500 to 550 ng RNA was reverse transcribed with SuperScript III using primers against the alpha and beta constant regions. Alpha and beta chain libraries were generated separately via chain-specific third strand synthesis with multiplexing indices. The protocol used a single primer pair to amplify all rearrangements within a chain, which avoided primer bias, and attached molecular barcodes to each cDNA molecule. The SP2 sequencing primer site and a random hexamer were carried on a 5' RACE adapter, to which purified cDNA was joined by T4 RNA Ligase 1. Second strand synthesis was performed with Phusion polymerase and primed from the SP2 site, and slow temperature ramps were applied to favor optimal annealing. Each molecule's 12-nucleotide barcode consisted of two random hexamer sequences, both added before amplification and joined together. An amplification PCR of approximately 25 cycles with P5s and P7 primers came after a short first PCR that had added P5 and P7 adapter elements plus a second index. The libraries went through 27 PCR cycles in total, were quantified on a Qubit, were sized on a Bioanalyzer, and were diluted to around 4.1 nM. Sequencing of the normalized libraries was performed on an Illumina MiSeq with 2 x 250 paired-end kits. Into around 9.5 ul Tris-Cl, the reverse transcription reactions were eluted following cleanup on MinElute columns. Adapter ligations were incubated for 23 hours at 16 degrees C and subsequently purified with AMPure XP beads at a 1:1 ratio. As for how the authors treated the data: A modified Decombinator that output V, J, insert and barcode information was used to process the demultiplexed FASTQ files. Sequences that shared a barcode but differed from the dominant sequence were discarded as errors, and original cDNA molecules were estimated by counting barcodes clustered at Levenshtein distance 3. Downstream analyses used R packages ineq, vegan, igraph and RCytoscape, with IMGT nomenclature and CDR3 definitions. V gene usage was computed over distinct sequences, each TCR counted once to avoid skew from clonal expansion. Whenever two unique CDR3 amino acid sequences within a donor differed by a single Levenshtein edit, similarity networks linked them. Published HIV-specific CDR3s (around 90 alpha, 700 or so beta) and CMV-specific CDR3s (more than 12 alpha, some 250 beta) were compiled and searched for in the repertoires. Random subsampling to size-matched repertoires demonstrated that the decreased diversity in patients did not result from their lower sequence numbers. TCRdb reprocessing: public reads trimmed at Q25 with fastp, clones called with MiXCR, in-frame beta chains kept. Rows are unified per CDR3 protein, each entry keeping the most common DNA and genes. The V and J calls were not made by the authors but by TCRdb's processing. Present in this sample are approximately 7,700 distinct CDR3 sequences, roughly 6.1% of which were seen just once. Approximately 23% of the sample is taken by the ten largest.

Whole blood was used without fractionating the cells, so the repertoire represented all peripheral T cells without sorting. An approximately 2.7 ml sample of peripheral blood was drawn into Tempus tubes for RNA extraction. The first sixteen eligible patients were processed from the enrolled HIV-infected adults, who had not yet received antiretroviral therapy and were about to begin treatment. Treatment interruptions were among the grounds for excluding patients from enrollment, as were febrile or AIDS-related illness, tumors, hepatitis B or C coinfection, immunomodulatory therapy and recent vaccination. The TURBO-DNase kit was used to remove leftover genomic DNA, and GLOBINclear was used to deplete globin mRNA. The study collected pretreatment blood from HIV-infected patients just before antiretroviral therapy was started. Comments on this clonotype: Its antigen is unknown. No much larger clone exists at a distance of one base, and base qualities are not known.

Compared with germline, V lacks 4 bases and J lacks 4 bases; bases without a gene match: 9. Reading the germline V gene gives CDR1 SGHRS and CDR2 YFSETQ. Including the terminal cysteine and phenylalanine, the CDR3 comprises 15 residues. Only CDR3 DNA is held: 45 bases, read in frame from base 1. The sequence links TRBV5-1 to TRBJ2-5; 8 of the junction bases match TRBD1. Sequenced material: blood, taken before antiretroviral therapy. The receptor was derived from an adult with HIV infection. The CDR3: CASSPRTGWTETQYF. The nucleotide sequence reads TGCGCCAGCAGCCCGAGGACAGGGTGGACAGAGACCCAGTACTTC.